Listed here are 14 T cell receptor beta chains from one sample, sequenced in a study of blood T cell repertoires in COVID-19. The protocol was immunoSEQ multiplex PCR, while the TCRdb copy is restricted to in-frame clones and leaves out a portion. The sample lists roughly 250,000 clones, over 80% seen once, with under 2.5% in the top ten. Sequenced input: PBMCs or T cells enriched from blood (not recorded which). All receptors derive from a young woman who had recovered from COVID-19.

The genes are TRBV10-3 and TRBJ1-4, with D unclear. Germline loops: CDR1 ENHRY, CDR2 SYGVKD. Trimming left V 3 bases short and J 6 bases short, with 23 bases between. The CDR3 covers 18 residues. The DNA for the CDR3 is TGTGCCATCAGTGAATTTGGCCAAGGTGGAGGGCTCTATGAAAAACTGTTTTTT. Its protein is CAISEFGQGGGLYEKLFF.

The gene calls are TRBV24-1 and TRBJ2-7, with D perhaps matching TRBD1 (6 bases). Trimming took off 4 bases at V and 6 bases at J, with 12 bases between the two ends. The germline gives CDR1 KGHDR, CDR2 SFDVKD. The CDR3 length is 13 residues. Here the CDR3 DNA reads TGTGCCACCAGTGAATCTGACAGGTCCGAGCAGTACTTC. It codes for CATSESDRSEQYF.

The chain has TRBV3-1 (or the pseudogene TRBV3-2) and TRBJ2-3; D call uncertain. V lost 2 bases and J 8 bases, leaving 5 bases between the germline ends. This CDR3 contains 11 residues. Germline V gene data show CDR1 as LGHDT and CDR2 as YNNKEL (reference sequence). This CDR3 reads CASSQLSTQYF. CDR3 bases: TGTGCCAGCAGCCAACTCAGTACGCAGTATTTT.

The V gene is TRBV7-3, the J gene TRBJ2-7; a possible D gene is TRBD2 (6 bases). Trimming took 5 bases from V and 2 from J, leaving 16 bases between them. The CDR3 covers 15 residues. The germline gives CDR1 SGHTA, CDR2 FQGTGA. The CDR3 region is CASSPFPGATYEQYF. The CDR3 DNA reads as TGTGCCAGCAGCCCCTTCCCGGGAGCGACCTACGAGCAGTACTTC.

CDR3 coding DNA: TGTGCCAGCAGCAAGGCCGGGACAGATTATGGCTACACCTTC. It codes for CASSKAGTDYGYTF. This chain joins TRBV7-9 and TRBJ1-2; 7 bases are shared with TRBD1. The CDR3 contains 14 residues. The ends lost 5 bases at V and 5 bases at J; junction bases unmatched: 8. Per germline, CDR1 SEHNR and CDR2 FQNEAQ (reference sequence).

CDR3 region: CASSQDFGGQINYGYTF. Here the CDR3 DNA reads TGCGCCAGCAGCCAAGATTTTGGGGGACAGATAAACTATGGCTACACCTTC. This chain connects TRBV4-3 to TRBJ1-2, with 7 bases identical to TRBD1. V lost 0 bases, J lost 2 bases, and 9 bases stayed unmatched. Looked up from germline, CDR1 is LGHNA and CDR2 is YSLEER. The CDR3 loop spans 17 amino acids.

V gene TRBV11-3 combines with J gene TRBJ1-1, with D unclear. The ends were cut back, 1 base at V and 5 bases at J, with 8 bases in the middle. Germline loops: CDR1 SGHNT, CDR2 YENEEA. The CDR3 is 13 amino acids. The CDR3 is CASSLAGATEAFF. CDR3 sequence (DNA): TGTGCCAGCAGCTTAGCGGGTGCGACTGAAGCTTTCTTT.

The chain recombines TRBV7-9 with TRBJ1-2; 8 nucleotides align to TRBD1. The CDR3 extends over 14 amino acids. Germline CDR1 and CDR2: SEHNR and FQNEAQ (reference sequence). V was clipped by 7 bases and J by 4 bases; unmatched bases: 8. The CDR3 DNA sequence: TGTGCCAGCAACACAAAGGACAGGGTCTATGGCTACACCTTC. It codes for CASNTKDRVYGYTF.

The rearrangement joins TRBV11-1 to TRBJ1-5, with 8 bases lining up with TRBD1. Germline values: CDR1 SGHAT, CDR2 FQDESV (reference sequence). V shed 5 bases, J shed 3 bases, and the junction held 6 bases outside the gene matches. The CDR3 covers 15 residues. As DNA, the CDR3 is TGTGCCAGCAGCCCCGGGACAGGCCCCAATCAGCCCCAGCATTTT. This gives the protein CASSPGTGPNQPQHF.

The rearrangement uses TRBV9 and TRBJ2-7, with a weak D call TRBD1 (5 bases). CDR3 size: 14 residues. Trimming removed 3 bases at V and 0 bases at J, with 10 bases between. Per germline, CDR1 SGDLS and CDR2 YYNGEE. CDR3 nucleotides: TGTGCCAGCAGCGGACAGAGGAGCTCCTACGAGCAGTACTTC. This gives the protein CASSGQRSSYEQYF.

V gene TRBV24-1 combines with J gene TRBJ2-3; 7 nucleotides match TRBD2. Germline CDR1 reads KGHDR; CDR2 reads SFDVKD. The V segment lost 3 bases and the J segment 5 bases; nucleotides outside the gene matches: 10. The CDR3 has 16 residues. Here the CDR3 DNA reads TGTGCCACCAGTGATCCTGGACTAGATTACGTAGATACGCAGTATTTT. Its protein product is CATSDPGLDYVDTQYF.

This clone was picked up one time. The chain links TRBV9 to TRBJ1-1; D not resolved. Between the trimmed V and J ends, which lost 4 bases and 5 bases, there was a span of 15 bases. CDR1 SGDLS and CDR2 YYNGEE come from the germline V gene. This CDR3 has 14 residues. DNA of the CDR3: TGTGCCAGCAGCCGGGTGGCGGGTGATACTGAAGCTTTCTTT. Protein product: CASSRVAGDTEAFF. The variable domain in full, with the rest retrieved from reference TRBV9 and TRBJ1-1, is DSGVTQTPKHLITATGQRVTLRCSPRSGDLSVYWYQQSLDQGLQFLIQYYNGEERAKGNILERFSAQQFPDLHSELNLSSLELGDSALYFCASSRVAGDTEAFFGQGTRLTVV.

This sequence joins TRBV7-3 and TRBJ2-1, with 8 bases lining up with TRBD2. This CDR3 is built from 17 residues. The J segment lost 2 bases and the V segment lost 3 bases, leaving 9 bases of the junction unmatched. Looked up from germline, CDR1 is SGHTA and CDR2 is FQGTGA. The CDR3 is CASSFIGTRSPYNEQFF. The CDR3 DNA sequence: TGTGCCAGCAGCTTTATCGGGACTAGAAGTCCCTACAATGAGCAGTTCTTC.

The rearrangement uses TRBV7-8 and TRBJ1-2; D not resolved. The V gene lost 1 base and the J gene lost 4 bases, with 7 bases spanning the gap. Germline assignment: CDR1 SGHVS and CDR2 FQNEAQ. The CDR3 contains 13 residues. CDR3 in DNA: TGTGCCAGCAGCTTAGGACACCGCTATGGCTACACCTTC. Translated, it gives CASSLGHRYGYTF.